These T cell receptor beta chains were read from a single sample in a study of shared T cell receptors in the human thymus. Here immunoSEQ multiplex PCR was the method, and the copy in TCRdb shows in-frame clones only, minus some. The data hold around 730,000 clones, with 70% to 90% observed a single time. A further study also used this sample, focusing on human thymus T cells.

What was sequenced was thymocytes. These receptors originate from a girl younger than two with a congenital heart defect. CDR3s include the opening cysteine and the closing phenylalanine or tryptophan. Each record gives: J gene, V gene, clone size, D gene, CDR3 protein, CDR3 DNA. A D gene is named only where the DNA matches it firmly. A clone size is listed for some rows: how often the clone was seen (once, few, many), or a class if it is expanded.

TRBJ1-5 | TRBV19 | . | TRBD1 | CASSWDREGYQPQHF | TGTGCCAGTAGTTGGGACAGGGAGGGGTATCAGCCCCAGCATTTT
TRBJ1-1 | TRBV10-3 | once | TRBD1 | CAISVAGGTEAFF | TGTGCCATCAGTGTAGCAGGGGGCACTGAAGCTTTCTTT
TRBJ2-2 | TRBV4-1 | . | . | CASSPPPNRALDTGELFF | TGCGCCAGCAGCCCCCCCCCGAACAGGGCGCTCGACACCGGGGAGCTGTTTTTT
TRBJ1-1 | TRBV15 | . | . | CATSRAPPIRRDTEAFF | TGTGCCACCAGCAGAGCCCCGCCAATCCGTCGGGACACTGAAGCTTTCTTT
TRBJ1-5 | TRBV6-1 | . | . | CASSEAVPGMPQHF | TGTGCCAGCAGTGAAGCGGTCCCAGGAATGCCCCAGCATTTT
TRBJ2-7 | TRBV2 | . | TRBD1 | CASINSPRDSYQGLSYEQYF | TGTGCCAGCATCAATAGTCCACGGGACAGCTACCAAGGTCTGAGTTACGAGCAGTACTTC
TRBJ2-7 | TRBV27 | . | . | CASKAGGSNKQYF | TGTGCCAGCAAAGCGGGCGGCAGTAACAAGCAGTACTTC
TRBJ2-7 | TRBV5-6 | . | TRBD1 | CASSSGQGAAGLDEQYF | TGTGCCAGCAGCTCCGGACAGGGGGCGGCTGGGCTGGACGAGCAGTACTTC
TRBJ1-2 | TRBV7-9 | . | . | CTSSSPGDYGYTF | TGTACCAGCAGCTCCCCCGGAGACTATGGCTACACCTTC
TRBJ1-6 | TRBV5-8 | . | . | CATRAAGARGSPLHF | TGTGCCACACGTGCTGCAGGGGCTCGGGGTTCACCCCTCCACTTT
TRBJ1-4 | TRBV5-6 | . | . | CASSWYQGSLRLTNEKLFF | TGTGCCAGCAGCTGGTATCAGGGGAGCCTCCGACTAACTAATGAAAAACTGTTTTTT
TRBJ1-3 | TRBV6-1 | . | TRBD1 | CASSGRGRPGNTIYF | TGTGCCAGCAGTGGAAGGGGGCGCCCTGGAAACACCATATATTTT
TRBJ1-1 | TRBV4-1 | . | . | CASSQKGTPEAFF | TGCGCCAGCAGCCAAAAAGGGACTCCTGAAGCTTTCTTT
TRBJ1-5 | TRBV19 | . | . | CASSPQGNQPQHF | TGTGCCAGTAGTCCCCAGGGGAATCAGCCCCAGCATTTT
TRBJ1-1 | TRBV7-4 | . | TRBD1 | CASSSLGQGDTEAFF | TGTGCCAGCAGCTCCTTAGGTCAGGGGGACACTGAAGCTTTCTTT
TRBJ1-5 | TRBV28 | . | . | CASRTPQGSQPQHF | TGTGCCAGCAGGACTCCCCAGGGAAGTCAGCCCCAGCATTTT
TRBJ1-5 | TRBV5-1 | . | TRBD1 | CASRLLRDRISQPQHF | TGCGCCAGCCGGTTACTCCGGGACAGAATAAGTCAGCCCCAGCATTTT
TRBJ2-7 | TRBV5-1 | . | . | CASSLAPVYEQYF | TGCGCCAGCAGCTTGGCCCCGGTTTACGAGCAGTACTTC
TRBJ1-1 | TRBV19 | . | . | CASTREGRGAFF | TGTGCCAGTACCCGTGAGGGGAGGGGAGCTTTCTTT
TRBJ1-5 | TRBV28 | . | . | CASSPPDILNVNQPQHF | TGTGCCAGCAGTCCACCCGACATCCTAAACGTCAATCAGCCCCAGCATTTT
TRBJ1-1 | TRBV10-3 | . | TRBD1 | CATRQGGTNTEAFF | TGTGCCACCCGACAGGGGGGTACGAACACTGAAGCTTTCTTT
TRBJ1-5 | TRBV5-8 | . | . | CASSLAKAGMGQPQHF | TGTGCCAGCAGCTTGGCCAAAGCGGGGATGGGACAGCCCCAGCATTTT
TRBJ2-5 | TRBV7-9 | . | TRBD1 | CASSSNYRGRGQETQYF | TGTGCCAGCAGCTCCAACTACAGGGGGCGAGGGCAAGAGACCCAGTACTTC
TRBJ2-7 | TRBV7-9 | . | TRBD1 | CASSLPSRQGAGEQYF | TGTGCCAGCAGCTTGCCCAGCCGACAGGGGGCGGGCGAGCAGTACTTC
TRBJ1-6 | TRBV7-6 | . | . | CASSLGGLYNSPLHF | TGTGCCAGCAGCTTAGGAGGGCTCTATAATTCACCCCTCCACTTT
TRBJ2-3 | TRBV27 | . | TRBD1 | CASSLMAGGDTQYF | TGTGCCAGCAGTTTAATGGCAGGGGGAGATACGCAGTATTTT
TRBJ2-7 | TRBV20-1 | few | . | CSACSLGQQYF | TGCAGTGCTTGCAGCCTGGGGCAGCAGTACTTC
TRBJ1-2 | TRBV19 | . | . | CATRGRYGYTF | TGTGCCACCCGGGGGAGGTATGGCTACACCTTC
TRBJ1-3 | TRBV6-6 | . | . | CASIIEAGNTIYF | TGTGCCAGCATTATAGAGGCTGGAAACACCATATATTTT
TRBJ1-1 | TRBV6-1 | . | TRBD1 | CASSPRDSYTEAFF | TGTGCCAGCAGTCCGCGGGACAGCTACACTGAAGCTTTCTTT
TRBJ1-4 | TRBV19 | few | . | CASMGRAGSEKLFF | TGTGCCAGTATGGGGAGGGCTGGCAGCGAAAAACTGTTTTTT
TRBJ2-3 | TRBV7-6 | once | TRBD2 | CASSLTSGGPLTGHTQYF | TGTGCCAGCAGCTTGACTAGCGGGGGGCCACTGACTGGTCATACGCAGTATTTT
TRBJ2-5 | TRBV6-5 | once | . | CASSYSGQPQETQYF | TGTGCCAGCAGTTACTCTGGACAGCCGCAAGAGACCCAGTACTTC
TRBJ1-2 | TRBV29-1 | . | TRBD1 | CSAPTGPDYGYTF | TGCAGCGCCCCGACAGGGCCAGACTATGGCTACACCTTC
TRBJ2-1 | TRBV27 | . | . | CASSQGNDEQFF | TGTGCCAGCTCCCAGGGGAACGATGAGCAGTTCTTC